This record looks at one TCR beta chain sequence and its context. Its antigen remains unknown. This sample was taken from a study of shared clonotypes between healthy human individuals. Each subset's genomic DNA was split evenly across several immunoSEQ plates. The repertoire was sequenced with immunoSEQ multiplex PCR; TCRdb's copy has only in-frame clones and lacks some. The data contain about 2.1 million clones, 80% to 95% of them singletons. Findings and caveats of the study: Several donors showed sharing of around 5% of naive CD4 clonotypes. Sampling included only blood; tissue repertoires likely differ.

Positive CCR7 selection of CD45RO-negative cells yielded the naive CD8 cells, and terminally differentiated effector memory CD45RA+ cells were excluded. Donors included only healthy HIV-negative adults lacking recent acute infections or vaccinations. Trimming removed 0 bases at V and 4 bases at J, with 12 bases between. CDR1 and CDR2 from the germline V gene are SGDLS and YYNGEE. The length of the CDR3 is 15 residues. Sequencing used naive CD8+ T cells from PBMCs. This chain links TRBV9 with TRBJ2-3; D gene ambiguous. The receptor's source is a young man in good health. Some clones in this sample may be carry-over from other donors' samples. CDR3 sequence: CASSVGRRVPDTQYF. DNA for the CDR3: TGTGCCAGCAGCGTAGGACGTAGGGTCCCAGATACGCAGTATTTT.